A selection of T cell receptor beta chains follows, all from one sample in a study of blood T cells in healthy people across ages. TCRdb re-analysed the 5' RACE reads in MiXCR, keeping a single row per CDR3 protein. In the table there are over 700,000 distinct CDR3 sequences, 25% of which are singletons. These sequences were also reported in another study, on T cells of mothers and their children.

The sample consisted of blood. The receptors derive from a boy aged 10-17 years in good health. Both conserved end residues are part of each CDR3. D genes are given only for firm matches. Clone size, where shown, is once, few, many, or a class for clones that have expanded.

V gene	D gene	J gene	clone size	CDR3 protein	CDR3 DNA
TRBV7-2	TRBD1	TRBJ2-1	few	CASSQQGASYNEQFF	TGTGCCAGCAGCCAACAGGGGGCATCCTACAATGAGCAGTTCTTC
TRBV12-3/TRBV12-4	TRBD1	TRBJ1-2	-	CASRTDSYRGGNYGYTF	TGTGCCAGCAGGACCGACTCTTACAGGGGGGGAAACTATGGCTACACCTTC
TRBV24-1	TRBD1	TRBJ2-1	few	CATSDPRTGGYNEQFF	TGTGCCACCAGTGATCCCAGGACAGGGGGCTACAATGAGCAGTTCTTC
TRBV6-5	-	TRBJ1-5	few	CASRPQGIGNQPQHF	TGTGCCAGCAGACCCCAGGGCATCGGCAATCAGCCCCAGCATTTT
TRBV4-1	TRBD2	TRBJ2-1	-	CASSQDSPPSGAYNEQFF	TGCGCCAGCAGCCAAGATTCCCCTCCTAGCGGGGCCTACAATGAGCAGTTCTTC
TRBV11-2	-	TRBJ2-7	-	CASSFWDREKLYEQYF	TGTGCCAGCAGCTTTTGGGACCGAGAAAAACTCTACGAGCAGTACTTC
TRBV4-1	-	TRBJ1-4	-	CASSQGTPPEKLFF	TGCGCCAGCAGCCAGGGTACCCCGCCCGAAAAACTGTTTTTT
TRBV25-1	-	TRBJ2-5	few	CASRAGVLGYETQYF	TGTGCCAGCAGGGCGGGTGTACTGGGATACGAGACCCAGTACTTC
TRBV20-1	TRBD1	TRBJ1-1	-	CSARPRGRSEAFF	TGCAGTGCTCGACCCAGGGGGCGGAGTGAAGCTTTCTTT
TRBV11-1	-	TRBJ2-7	-	CASSRGSASSYEQYF	TGTGCCAGCAGCCGGGGGAGCGCTTCGTCCTACGAGCAGTACTTC
TRBV2	-	TRBJ2-1	-	CASSAGRSSYNEQFF	TGTGCCAGCAGTGCGGGCCGAAGCTCCTACAATGAGCAGTTCTTC
TRBV29-1	TRBD2	TRBJ2-3	many	CSVPLAGSTDTQYF	TGCAGCGTCCCTCTAGCGGGAAGCACAGATACGCAGTATTTT
TRBV4-3	-	TRBJ1-5	-	CASSQVVQAYQPQHF	TGCGCCAGCAGCCAAGTTGTCCAGGCCTATCAGCCCCAGCATTTT
TRBV5-5	-	TRBJ2-5	many	CASSEYSEETQYF	TGTGCCAGCAGCGAATACAGCGAAGAGACCCAGTACTTC
TRBV19	-	TRBJ1-5	-	CASSMTEYSNQPQHF	TGTGCCAGTAGTATGACAGAATATAGCAATCAGCCCCAGCATTTT
TRBV4-2	-	TRBJ2-1	few	CASSQANDNEQFF	TGTGCCAGCAGCCAAGCTAATGACAATGAGCAGTTCTTC
TRBV5-6	-	TRBJ1-2	-	CASSLGPLGGYTF	TGTGCCAGCAGCTTAGGACCCCTCGGCGGCTACACCTTC
TRBV3-1	-	TRBJ1-2	few	CASSQEHAYGYTF	TGTGCCAGCAGCCAAGAACATGCATATGGCTACACCTTC
TRBV20-1	-	TRBJ2-7	few	CSARKSGITYEQYF	TGCAGTGCTAGAAAATCAGGGATAACCTACGAGCAGTACTTC
TRBV7-3	-	TRBJ2-5	few	CASSRSLVETQYF	TGTGCCAGCAGTCGAAGCTTGGTAGAGACCCAGTACTTC
TRBV28	TRBD2	TRBJ2-7	-	CASSSPGTRAGNEQYF	TGTGCCAGCAGTTCACCCGGGACTAGGGCTGGAAACGAGCAGTACTTC
TRBV4-1	TRBD2	TRBJ2-7	-	CASSQAPGGSYEQHF	TGCGCCAGCAGCCAAGCGCCGGGAGGGAGTTACGAGCAGCACTTC
TRBV20-1	-	TRBJ2-1	few	CSAPPAGAIYNEQFF	TGCAGTGCTCCGCCGGCGGGGGCCATCTACAATGAGCAGTTCTTC
TRBV29-1	-	TRBJ1-1	few	CSAGRQGEAFF	TGCAGCGCCGGTAGGCAGGGGGAAGCTTTCTTT
TRBV5-1	-	TRBJ2-1	many	CASSLDSPARGEQFF	TGCGCCAGCAGCTTGGATAGCCCAGCAAGAGGTGAGCAGTTCTTC
TRBV12-3/TRBV12-4	TRBD1	TRBJ2-7	-	CASRGTGGRYEQYF	TGTGCCAGCAGGGGGACAGGGGGAAGGTACGAGCAGTACTTC
TRBV12-3/TRBV12-4	TRBD1	TRBJ1-4	few	CASSQDRGNEEKLFF	TGTGCCAGCAGCCAAGACAGGGGTAACGAGGAAAAACTGTTTTTT
TRBV27	TRBD2	TRBJ2-1	few	CASSLATSGMGNEQFF	TGTGCCAGCAGTTTAGCGACTAGCGGGATGGGTAATGAGCAGTTCTTC
TRBV7-9	TRBD2	TRBJ2-7	-	CASSIQTSGSAEQYF	TGTGCCAGCAGCATACAGACTAGCGGTTCGGCCGAGCAGTACTTC
TRBV29-1	TRBD1	TRBJ1-4	-	CSVEEAGGNEKLFF	TGCAGCGTTGAAGAGGCAGGGGGCAATGAGAAACTGTTTTTT
TRBV6-6	-	TRBJ2-5	-	CASEGDSEETQYF	TGTGCCAGCGAAGGAGATTCGGAAGAGACCCAGTACTTC
TRBV7-9	TRBD1	TRBJ1-1	few	CASSVDRGWTEAFF	TGTGCCAGCAGCGTAGACAGGGGCTGGACTGAAGCTTTCTTT
TRBV7-2	-	TRBJ1-1	-	CASSGRRFEAFF	TGTGCCAGCAGTGGCAGGAGATTTGAAGCTTTCTTT
TRBV6-2/TRBV6-3	-	TRBJ1-2	-	CASSYRGSNYGDTF	TGTGCCAGCAGTTACAGGGGGTCTAACTATGGCGACACCTTC
TRBV29-1	-	TRBJ1-2	-	CSVGTDYYGYTF	TGCAGCGTCGGGACGGATTACTATGGCTACACCTTC
TRBV28	-	TRBJ2-5	-	CASSFRGRQETQYF	TGTGCCAGCAGTTTCCGGGGACGGCAAGAGACCCAGTACTTC
TRBV20-1	-	TRBJ1-5	-	CSARVPPDQPQHF	TGCAGTGCTAGAGTTCCGCCAGATCAGCCCCAGCATTTT
TRBV24-1	-	TRBJ2-1	-	CATSAGPSVNNEQFF	TGTGCCACCAGTGCAGGGCCCTCTGTAAACAATGAGCAGTTCTTC
TRBV4-1	-	TRBJ2-1	-	CASSHTSGTDSYNEQFF	TGCGCCAGCAGCCACACTTCCGGGACCGACTCCTACAATGAGCAGTTCTTC
TRBV6-2/TRBV6-3	-	TRBJ2-5	few	CASSSLGTLEETQYF	TGTGCCAGCAGTTCGCTGGGGACTTTGGAGGAGACCCAGTACTTC
TRBV6-2/TRBV6-3	TRBD1	TRBJ1-5	few	CASRTGVAQPQHF	TGTGCCAGCAGGACAGGGGTTGCTCAGCCCCAGCATTTT